What follows are 12 T cell receptor beta chains derived from one specimen sequenced in a study of blood T cell repertoires in COVID-19. Sequencing used immunoSEQ multiplex PCR; TCRdb keeps in-frame clones, though not all of them. Here the sample spans approximately 75,000 clones, 84% being singletons. Sequenced material: peripheral blood. These receptor sequences come from a woman aged 50 to 60 with acute or convalescent COVID-19.

V is TRBV7-3 and J is TRBJ2-1, with TRBD2 matching 7 bases. The CDR3 spans 16 residues. With 4 bases clipped from V and 6 bases from J, the junction kept 12 bases outside the gene matches. The V gene's germline CDR1 is SGHTA and CDR2 FQGTGA. The CDR3 is CASSSRGAGKPNEQFF. DNA for the CDR3: TGTGCCAGCAGCTCCCGGGGAGCGGGGAAACCCAATGAGCAGTTCTTC.

The chain joins TRBV6-2 or TRBV6-3 to TRBJ1-1; D is unclear. Germline V gene data show CDR1 as MNHEY and CDR2 as SVGEGT. The length of the CDR3 is 13 residues. Trimming stripped 3 bases from V and 2 bases from J, with 7 bases between. The CDR3, as DNA: TGTGCCAGCAGTTATGCCGGTAACACTGAAGCTTTCTTT. Residues: CASSYAGNTEAFF.

This chain uses TRBV25-1 with TRBJ1-4; D uncertain. CDR3 length: 11 amino acids. Trimming took 8 bases from V and 7 from J, leaving 8 bases between them. CDR1 is MGHDK, CDR2 SYGVNS, per germline. The CDR3 region is CASLGIEKLFF. CDR3 nucleotides: TGTGCCAGCCTCGGGATTGAAAAACTGTTTTTT.

This clone was counted a single time. The chain has TRBV5-4 and TRBJ1-1; no firm D call. CDR3 size: 15 residues. From germline, CDR1 is SGHNT and CDR2 YYREEE (reference sequence). V lost 4 bases and J lost 2, with 15 bases in between. The CDR3: CASSPSFGLNTEAFF. The DNA for the CDR3 is TGTGCCAGCAGCCCCTCCTTTGGGCTAAACACTGAAGCTTTCTTT.

This clone has a single count. The rearrangement links TRBV7-2 to TRBJ2-7; no definite D call. The germline CDR1 and CDR2 sequences are SGHTA and FQGNSA. The V end was cut by 1 base, the J end by 0 bases, with 10 bases between. This CDR3 has 15 residues. CDR3 nucleotide sequence: TGTGCCAGCAGCTTAGGTTCCGTTAGCTCCTACGAGCAGTACTTC. Residues: CASSLGSVSSYEQYF.

This clone was recorded only once. This chain connects TRBV4-3 to TRBJ1-6; D is undetermined. The CDR3 is made up of 14 amino acids. From germline, CDR1 is LGHNA and CDR2 YSLEER. V dropped 1 base and J dropped 6 bases, with 7 bases sitting between them. DNA for the CDR3: TGCGCCAGCAGCCAAGGAGTTATTAATTCACCCCTCCACTTT. Translating gives CASSQGVINSPLHF.

The CDR3 nucleotides read TGCGCCAGCAGCTTGATGACTAGCGGGGCTAGCTCCTACAATGAGCAGTTCTTC. It encodes CASSLMTSGASSYNEQFF. V and J are TRBV5-1 and TRBJ2-1; TRBD2 matches at 11 bases. CDR1 is SGHRS, CDR2 YFSETQ, per germline. The CDR3 consists of 18 residues. J gave up 0 bases and V 1 base, and 6 bases lay outside the gene matches.

V is TRBV6-6 and J is TRBJ2-7; 13 positions match TRBD2. This CDR3 is 16 amino acids long. CDR1 and CDR2 from the germline V gene are MNHNY and SVGAGI (reference sequence). With V trimmed by 4 bases and J by 4 bases, 7 bases remained unmatched. CDR3: CASSSVLAGGLYEQYF. Written as DNA, the CDR3 is TGTGCCAGCAGTTCCGTACTAGCGGGAGGGCTTTACGAGCAGTACTTC.

This chain connects TRBV7-2 to TRBJ2-2; 9 nucleotides line up with TRBD1. CDR1 and CDR2 from the germline V gene are SGHTA and FQGNSA. This CDR3 comprises 15 residues. Trimming at V came to 6 bases and at J to 6 bases, leaving 8 bases not matched to a gene. CDR3 bases: TGTGCCAGCAGGACATCGGGACAGGGTTCCGGGGAGCTGTTTTTT. It translates to CASRTSGQGSGELFF.

The genes are TRBV19 and TRBJ1-1; 7 bases are a match to TRBD1. The CDR3 spans 14 residues. The V gene's germline CDR1 is LNHDA and CDR2 SQIVND (reference sequence). J gave up 1 base and V 5 bases, and 4 bases lay outside the gene matches. The CDR3 spells CASSLQGRNTEAFF. The CDR3 bases are TGTGCCAGTAGTTTACAGGGGAGGAACACTGAAGCTTTCTTT.

The chain uses TRBV5-5 and TRBJ1-5; 7 bases agree with TRBD1. CDR3 length equals 16 residues. V lost 4 bases, J lost 5 bases, and 12 bases stayed unmatched. Germline V lookup: CDR1 SGHKS, CDR2 YYEKEE (reference sequence). This CDR3 is CASSPDLQGWYQPQHF. The CDR3 DNA is TGTGCCAGCAGCCCCGACCTACAGGGGTGGTATCAGCCCCAGCATTTT.

J is TRBJ2-7 and V is TRBV7-9, with 10 bases aligning to TRBD1. The CDR3 loop spans 17 amino acids. CDR1 and CDR2 from the germline V gene are SEHNR and FQNEAQ (reference sequence). V gave up 4 bases and J gave up 2 bases; unmatched junction bases: 11. CDR3 coding DNA: TGTGCCAGCAGCTCCACGGGACAGGGGTATATTCCCTACGAGCAGTACTTC. Translating gives CASSSTGQGYIPYEQYF. Together with reference TRBV7-9 and TRBJ2-7, the CDR3 gives the full variable domain: DTGVSQNPRHKITKRGQNVTFRCDPISEHNRLYWYRQTLGQGPEFLTYFQNEAQLEKSRLLSDRFSAERPKGSFSTLEIQRTEQGDSAMYLCASSSTGQGYIPYEQYFGPGTRLTVT.